What follows are 8 T cell receptor beta chains derived from one specimen sequenced in a study of CD8 T cells in ankylosing spondylitis. These receptors lack a known antigen. Overall study findings and caveats: A motif of under 10 highly homologous TCR beta variants was seen as apparently characteristic of ankylosing spondylitis blood.

MiXCR, applied by TCRdb to the 5' RACE reads, yields one record per CDR3 protein. The sample consists of about 220,000 distinct CDR3 sequences, 15% to 20% of them appearing once. Sequenced: blood, either unsorted or a sorted T cell fraction (not recorded which). The source is a male donor with ankylosing spondylitis.

This clonotype has a handful of counts. The chain links TRBV4-2 to TRBJ2-7; TRBD2 aligns across 9 bases. Germline V gene lookup returns CDR1 LGHNA and CDR2 YNFKEQ. The CDR3 is 20 residues long. Trimming took 4 bases from V and 5 from J; bases not matched to a gene: 24. The CDR3 DNA reads as TGTGCCAGCAGCCCTGGAGAGGGACTAGCTCCAGGCCTCTCTTGGCACGAGCAGTACTTC. Its protein product is CASSPGEGLAPGLSWHEQYF.

The V and J genes are TRBV11-2 and TRBJ1-3; D remains unclear. V lost 5 bases and J lost 7, with 9 bases in between. Germline V gives CDR1 SGHAT, CDR2 FQNNGV. CDR3 size: 12 residues. The DNA for the CDR3 is TGTGCCAGCAGCGTCGGCGTGAACACCATATATTTT. Translated: CASSVGVNTIYF. Full variable domain (remainder filled in from reference TRBV11-2 and TRBJ1-3): EAGVAQSPRYKIIEKRQSVAFWCNPISGHATLYWYQQILGQGPKLLIQFQNNGVVDDSQLPKDRFSAERLKGVDSTLKIQPAKLEDSAVYLCASSVGVNTIYFGEGSWLTVV.

This clonotype was recorded a few times. The J gene is TRBJ2-1, the V gene TRBV18; D possibly matches TRBD1 or TRBD2 (6 bases each). This CDR3 is 17 amino acids long. Deletions cut 2 bases from V and 3 bases from J, with 17 bases between. CDR1 and CDR2 (germline): KGHSH, LQKENI. CDR3 nucleotides: TGTGCCAGCTCACCATCGGCGGGGACAATTGACTACAATGAGCAGTTCTTC. This codes for CASSPSAGTIDYNEQFF.

Only a few counts were recorded for this clonotype. The chain uses TRBV20-1 and TRBJ2-3, with a weak D call TRBD1 (5 bases). The CDR3 has 16 amino acids. V was clipped by 0 bases and J by 0 bases, with 13 bases between them. CDR1 is DFQATT, CDR2 SNEGSKA, per germline (reference sequence). CDR3 in DNA: TGCAGTGCTAGAGACAGGGAATCCCCTAGCACAGATACGCAGTATTTT. Translation: CSARDRESPSTDTQYF.

The genes are TRBV2 and TRBJ2-1, with 8 bases that match TRBD2. This CDR3 has 11 amino acids. Trimming removed 6 bases from V and 14 bases from J; junction bases left unmatched: 6. CDR1 and CDR2 from the germline V gene are SNHLY and FYNNEI. As DNA, the CDR3 is TGTGCCAGCAGCGACGGGGGGGCCGAGTTCTTC. This encodes CASSDGGAEFF.

This clonotype was observed at least ten times. This chain joins TRBV4-2 and TRBJ2-3; 11 bases map to TRBD2. Germline V gene data show CDR1 as LGHNA and CDR2 as YNFKEQ. The J segment lost 2 bases and the V segment lost 1 base, leaving 2 bases of the junction unmatched. The CDR3 spans 16 residues. This CDR3 reads CASSQGLAGTTDTQYF. As DNA, the CDR3 is TGTGCCAGCAGCCAAGGACTAGCGGGGACCACAGATACGCAGTATTTT.

V is TRBV12-3 or TRBV12-4 and J is TRBJ1-1, with D maybe TRBD1 (6 bases). Between the trimmed V and J ends, which lost 5 bases and 7 bases, there was a span of 14 bases. The CDR3 runs 13 residues. CDR3 amino acids: CASSPPETGEAFF. CDR3 coding DNA: TGTGCCAGCAGTCCTCCAGAGACAGGTGAAGCTTTCTTT.

The rearrangement links TRBV9 to TRBJ2-3, with 11 bases matching TRBD2. This CDR3 spans 18 amino acids. CDR1 is SGDLS, CDR2 YYNGEE, per germline. V dropped 3 bases and J dropped 4; count of bases not matched to a gene: 13. DNA of the CDR3: TGTGCCAGCAGCGGAGGTAGCCTACTAGCGGGAGTTGCAGATACGCAGTATTTT. Translating gives CASSGGSLLAGVADTQYF.